Presented here are 18 T cell receptor beta chains from one specimen sequenced in a study of cytotoxic CD8 clonotypes in ibrutinib-treated CLL. Using immunoSEQ multiplex PCR, the repertoire was profiled, and TCRdb retains in-frame clones only, with some absent. This sample yields 300,000 to 350,000 clones, of which about 80% are seen a single time; over 5.5% belongs to the top ten. This specimen was PBMCs, taken before ibrutinib treatment. Source of these receptors: a human donor with chronic lymphocytic leukemia.

The chain couples TRBV9 to TRBJ2-7, with a weak D call TRBD1 (6 bases). Germline CDR1 is SGDLS and CDR2 is YYNGEE. The CDR3 has 14 residues. V shed 4 bases and J shed 2 bases, with 13 bases lying between them. This chain's CDR3 is CASSPRDTTYEQYF. In DNA form, the CDR3 reads TGTGCCAGCAGCCCCCGGGACACCACCTACGAGCAGTACTTC.

The rearrangement uses TRBV28 and TRBJ2-1, with TRBD2 matching 9 bases. The germline CDR1 and CDR2 sequences are MDHEN and SYDVKM. Unmatched junction bases numbered 15, after V lost 6 bases and J lost 0 bases. CDR3 length equals 19 residues. CDR3 loop: CASSPTRGYSGSSYNEQFF. CDR3 DNA sequence: TGTGCCAGCAGCCCGACCAGGGGATATAGCGGGAGCTCCTACAATGAGCAGTTCTTC.

The genes are TRBV7-2 and TRBJ2-1; 10 bases agree with TRBD2. The V and J ends lost 4 bases and 8 bases, in that order; junction bases with no gene match: 8. Germline lookup yields CDR1 SGHTA and CDR2 FQGNSA. This CDR3 is 15 amino acids long. The CDR3 bases are TGTGCCAGCAGCTCTAGCGGGAGTTATACGGATGAGCAGTTCTTC. Protein sequence: CASSSSGSYTDEQFF.

The CDR3 region has the DNA TGTGCCAGCATGGATTACAATGAGCAGTTCTTC. It encodes CASMDYNEQFF. The chain employs TRBV28 and TRBJ2-1; no clear D gene. V was cut by 7 bases and J by 4 bases, with 5 bases left in between. The CDR3 contains 11 residues. Germline values: CDR1 MDHEN, CDR2 SYDVKM.

V is TRBV6-5 and J is TRBJ2-5; D is undetermined. The CDR3 runs 13 residues. Germline loops: CDR1 MNHEY, CDR2 SVGAGI. The germline V and J ends were trimmed by 2 bases and 3 bases, with 7 bases remaining between them. The CDR3 spells CASSYVEKETQYF. The CDR3 bases are TGTGCCAGCAGTTACGTGGAAAAAGAGACCCAGTACTTC.

This chain links TRBV20-1 with TRBJ1-1, with D uncertain. Trimming pared 5 bases from V and 9 bases from J, leaving 13 bases between. CDR1 is DFQATT, CDR2 SNEGSKA, per germline (reference sequence). This CDR3 spans 11 amino acids. CDR3 amino acids: CSAQEYRKAFF. In nucleotides, the CDR3 is TGCAGTGCTCAAGAATATAGAAAAGCTTTCTTT.

This clone was picked up a small number of times. The rearrangement joins TRBV7-2 to TRBJ2-2; D unclear. V lost 0 bases and J lost 7, with 3 bases in between. Germline V gene lookup returns CDR1 SGHTA and CDR2 FQGNSA. The CDR3 runs 12 residues. This CDR3 is CASSLAIGELFF. CDR3 bases: TGTGCCAGCAGCTTAGCTATCGGGGAGCTGTTTTTT.

The chain is built from TRBV27 and TRBJ2-1; TRBD2 is a possible D gene (5 bases). The V gene lost 6 bases and the J gene lost 6 bases, with 18 bases spanning the gap. This CDR3 spans 15 amino acids. Germline CDR1 is MNHEY and CDR2 is SMNVEV (reference sequence). In DNA, the CDR3 is TGTGCCAGCAGCACCAGCGGCCGGGCTTTCAATGAGCAGTTCTTC. Encoded protein: CASSTSGRAFNEQFF.

V gene TRBV18 combines with J gene TRBJ2-4; a weak D match, TRBD2 (5 bases). Germline V gives CDR1 KGHSH, CDR2 LQKENI. The CDR3 extends over 14 amino acids. Trimming removed 5 bases at V and 0 bases at J, with 8 bases between. The CDR3 sequence: CASSTRGAKNIQYF. For the CDR3, the DNA is TGTGCCAGCTCAACACGGGGAGCCAAAAACATTCAGTACTTC.

This clone was counted a few times. J is TRBJ2-1 and V is TRBV7-2, with TRBD1 matching 8 bases. After removal of 6 bases from V and 15 bases from J, the junction contained 7 bases not matched to a gene. The CDR3 is 11 amino acids. Germline CDR1 reads SGHTA; CDR2 reads FQGNSA. CDR3 sequence: CASRSRDRLFF. The DNA of the CDR3 is TGTGCCAGCAGGAGTAGGGACAGGTTGTTCTTC. The variable domain in full, with the rest retrieved from reference TRBV7-2 and TRBJ2-1, is GAGVSQSPSNKVTEKGKDVELRCDPISGHTALYWYRQSLGQGLEFLIYFQGNSAPDKSGLPSDRFSAERTGGSVSTLTIQRTQQEDSAVYLCASRSRDRLFFGPGTRLTVL.

This sequence joins TRBV7-6 and TRBJ2-3; D gene unclear. Trimming took 3 bases from V and 1 from J, leaving 2 bases between them. The CDR3 covers 12 residues. Germline CDR1 SGHVS, CDR2 FNYEAQ. CDR3 sequence: CASSLGTDTQYF. CDR3 coding DNA: TGTGCCAGCAGCTTGGGCACAGATACGCAGTATTTT.

This rearrangement joins TRBV6-5 to TRBJ1-2; tentatively, D is TRBD1 (6 bases). Germline values: CDR1 MNHEY, CDR2 SVGAGI. Trimming removed 5 bases at V and 5 bases at J, with 12 bases between. This CDR3 spans 13 amino acids. The CDR3 sequence is CASSENRDYGYTF. DNA for the CDR3: TGTGCCAGCAGTGAGAACAGGGATTATGGCTACACCTTC.

The chain recombines TRBV18 with TRBJ1-4, with D uncertain. The CDR3 extends over 14 amino acids. V was clipped by 3 bases and J by 1 base, with 6 bases between them. Germline V gene lookup returns CDR1 KGHSH and CDR2 LQKENI. The CDR3 DNA reads as TGTGCCAGCTCACCTGCCAGAACTAATGAAAAACTGTTTTTT. Protein: CASSPARTNEKLFF.

V gene TRBV5-1 combines with J gene TRBJ1-5; no clear D. Germline CDR1 and CDR2: SGHRS and YFSETQ. The germline V and J ends were trimmed by 1 base and 4 bases, with 6 bases remaining between them. The CDR3 sequence is 13 residues long. CDR3 DNA sequence: TGCGCCAGCAGCTTGTTGGGGAATCAGCCCCAGCATTTT. Protein: CASSLLGNQPQHF. The full variable domain, rest sourced from reference TRBV5-1 and TRBJ1-5, is KAGVTQTPRYLIKTRGQQVTLSCSPISGHRSVSWYQQTPGQGLQFLFEYFSETQRNKGNFPGRFSGRQFSNSRSEMNVSTLELGDSALYLCASSLLGNQPQHFGDGTRLSIL.

CDR3 DNA sequence: TGTGCCAGCAGCTTCGGGCTAGCGGGAGCAGAGACCCAGTACTTC. It specifies CASSFGLAGAETQYF. The J gene is TRBJ2-5, the V gene TRBV7-2; TRBD2 matches 10 bases. Germline V gene data show CDR1 as SGHTA and CDR2 as FQGNSA. CDR3 length: 15 residues. Germline trimming cut 3 bases from V and 4 bases from J; bases unmatched to any gene: 5.

The rearrangement uses TRBV2 and TRBJ2-5; 14 bases map to TRBD2. Per the germline V gene, CDR1 is SNHLY and CDR2 is FYNNEI. The CDR3 length is 17 residues. V lost 1 base and J lost 5; bases outside the gene matches: 6. The CDR3 is CASSEGGLAGDTETQYF. The CDR3 bases are TGTGCCAGCAGTGAAGGGGGACTAGCGGGAGATACGGAGACCCAGTACTTC.

This chain uses TRBV5-3 with TRBJ1-1; 8 bases agree with TRBD1. TRBV5-3 is noted as an ORF with a role that remains uncertain. The CDR3 is 14 amino acids. Trimming took 2 bases from V and 1 from J; bases not matched to a gene: 1. For the CDR3, the DNA is TGTGCCAGAAGCTTAGGGACAGGGAACACTGAAGCTTTCTTT. Its translation is CARSLGTGNTEAFF.

The chain uses TRBV11-2 and TRBJ2-7; either TRBD1 or TRBD2 may fit D (5 bases each). This CDR3 has 15 residues. Germline lookup yields CDR1 SGHAT and CDR2 FQNNGV. V lost 5 bases to trimming and J lost 2 bases, with 16 bases between them. The CDR3 loop reads CASSQIGAGPYEQYF. The DNA for the CDR3 is TGTGCCAGCAGCCAAATCGGGGCTGGCCCCTACGAGCAGTACTTC.